This T cell receptor beta chain was recorded in a study of blood T cell repertoires in COVID-19. This CDR3 region has 13 residues. V was clipped by 4 bases and J by 5 bases, with 11 bases between them. Germline V CDR1 and CDR2: LGHDT, YNNKEL (reference sequence). In the study's own analysis: Estimated nucleated cell counts came from reference gene primer amplification. Measured with immunoSEQ multiplex PCR; TCRdb has only the in-frame clones, and not every one. Clone size and the V and J calls come from that table; the DNA yielded D and trimming. The profile shows approximately 270,000 clones, around 89% of them singletons.

The sequencing sample was made of peripheral blood. The source is a man between 25 and 39 years old with acute or convalescent COVID-19. The chain carries TRBV3-1 (or the pseudogene TRBV3-2) and TRBJ1-2; the D gene is possibly TRBD1 (5 bases). The CDR3 region has the DNA TGTGCCAGCAGCCCAGACCAGGGATATGGCTACACCTTC. Translation gives CASSPDQGYGYTF.